This TCR beta chain was identified during a study of technical replicates of blood from a handful of donors. This table comes from immunoSEQ multiplex PCR, and its TCRdb copy is limited to in-frame clones, with some not included. The sample consists of about 18,000 clones, about 79% of them appearing once. Germline CDR1 and CDR2: SQVTM and ANQGSEA. V lost 5 bases and J lost 1; bases outside the gene matches: 2. The CDR3 totals 12 residues. The TCR sequence derives from a human donor in good health. Some clones in this sample may be carry-over from other donors' samples. Material for sequencing was PBMCs. V gene TRBV29-1 combines with J gene TRBJ2-7; the match to TRBD2 covers 7 bases. CDR3 coding DNA: TGCAGCGTTAGGCGGGAGTCCTACGAGCAGTACTTC. Protein product: CSVRRESYEQYF.